The 23 T cell receptor beta chains in this list originate from one sample, sequenced in a study of T cell changes during pregnancy in multiple sclerosis. Some clones are missing from TCRdb's copy, which holds only in-frame ones; the method was immunoSEQ multiplex PCR. The sample holds some 59,000 clones; approximately 91% are singletons and the top ten take 1.3%. The sample in question was peripheral blood, obtained in the second trimester of pregnancy. These receptors were collected from a female donor with multiple sclerosis, enrolled in a pregnancy study.

The chain joins TRBV5-1 to TRBJ2-1; 8 bases are shared with TRBD1. The germline V gene encodes CDR1 SGHRS and CDR2 YFSETQ. This CDR3 is 16 amino acids long. V shed 0 bases, J shed 3 bases, and the junction held 5 bases outside the gene matches. CDR3 residues: CASSLEQGEYYNEQFF. The DNA for the CDR3 is TGCGCCAGCAGCTTGGAACAGGGGGAATACTACAATGAGCAGTTCTTC.

The V gene is TRBV6-1, the J gene TRBJ2-1; 8 bases align to TRBD2. Germline-derived CDR1 and CDR2 are MNHNS and SASEGT. With V trimmed by 4 bases and J by 5 bases, 4 bases remained unmatched. The CDR3 spans 14 residues. Here the CDR3 reads CASSVGGLDNEQFF. CDR3 bases: TGTGCCAGCAGTGTCGGGGGACTAGACAATGAGCAGTTCTTC.

The V call is TRBV29-1, the J call TRBJ1-1; 7 positions match TRBD1. The V gene end was trimmed by 4 bases and the J gene end by 1 base; junction bases not matched to a gene: 0. This CDR3 is built from 12 residues. The V gene's germline CDR1 is SQVTM and CDR2 ANQGSEA. The CDR3, as DNA: TGCAGCGTTGGGACAGGGAACACTGAAGCTTTCTTT. Encoded protein: CSVGTGNTEAFF. Looking up the rest from reference TRBV29-1 and TRBJ1-1 gives the full variable domain: SAVISQKPSRDICQRGTSLTIQCQVDSQVTMMFWYRQQPGQSLTLIATANQGSEATYESGFVIDKFPISRPNLTFSTLTVSNMSPEDSSIYLCSVGTGNTEAFFGQGTRLTVV.

This chain links TRBV2 with TRBJ1-2, with TRBD1 identical over 8 bases. The CDR3 extends over 12 amino acids. The germline V gene encodes CDR1 SNHLY and CDR2 FYNNEI. V dropped 6 bases and J dropped 6; count of bases not matched to a gene: 3. CDR3 DNA: TGTGCCAGCAGCCTGACAGGGGATGGCTACACCTTC. It specifies CASSLTGDGYTF.

The chain couples TRBV5-1 to TRBJ1-2; D may be TRBD1 (6 bases). The CDR3 totals 14 residues. CDR1 and CDR2 from the germline V gene are SGHRS and YFSETQ. Trimming took 3 bases from V and 3 from J, leaving 12 bases between them. CDR3 coding DNA: TGCGCCAGCAGCTGGACAGTCGGGGACTATGGCTACACCTTC. This sequence encodes CASSWTVGDYGYTF.

The rearrangement joins TRBV2 to TRBJ2-5, with D unclear. This CDR3 has 13 residues. Trimming took off 6 bases at V and 4 bases at J, with 12 bases between the two ends. CDR1 is SNHLY and CDR2 is FYNNEI in the germline V gene. In DNA, the CDR3 is TGTGCCAGCAGCCCCAACACGGGAGAGACCCAGTACTTC. It translates to CASSPNTGETQYF.

A single count supports this clone. The chain uses TRBV5-1 and TRBJ1-5; TRBD1 might be the D (5 bases). CDR1 is SGHRS, CDR2 YFSETQ, per germline. With 4 bases removed from V and 6 bases from J, the gap between germline ends came to 11 bases. The CDR3 totals 13 residues. The CDR3 sequence: CASSPGGSQPQHF. The CDR3 DNA follows: TGCGCCAGCAGCCCGGGGGGAAGTCAGCCCCAGCATTTT.

V and J are TRBV27 and TRBJ1-6; 10 bases fit TRBD1. Germline CDR1 and CDR2: MNHEY and SMNVEV (reference sequence). This CDR3 region has 18 residues. With 8 bases clipped from V and 2 bases from J, the junction kept 12 bases outside the gene matches. CDR3 sequence (DNA): TGTGCCAGCGGGGGGGACAGGGGAATAAGCGCCTATAATTCACCCCTCCACTTT. Protein: CASGGDRGISAYNSPLHF.

This chain uses TRBV20-1 with TRBJ1-2; D might be TRBD1 (5 bases). This CDR3 contains 10 residues. Trimming took off 5 bases at V and 7 bases at J, with 8 bases between the two ends. CDR1 DFQATT and CDR2 SNEGSKA come from the germline V gene (reference sequence). In DNA form, the CDR3 reads TGCAGTGCTGGGACTTTTGGCTACACCTTC. Translated, it gives CSAGTFGYTF.

The chain employs TRBV28 and TRBJ2-7; D is perhaps TRBD1 (6 bases). Germline CDR1 reads MDHEN; CDR2 reads SYDVKM. The CDR3 covers 13 residues. Trimming took 7 bases from V and 3 from J, leaving 13 bases between them. The DNA for the CDR3 is TGTGCCAGCACGGTCGGACAGAACTACGAGCAGTACTTC. Protein product: CASTVGQNYEQYF. The full variable domain, completed using reference TRBV28 and TRBJ2-7, is DVKVTQSSRYLVKRTGEKVFLECVQDMDHENMFWYRQDPGLGLRLIYFSYDVKMKEKGDIPEGYSVSREKKERFSLILESASTNQTSMYLCASTVGQNYEQYFGPGTRLTVT.

The chain uses TRBV4-1 and TRBJ2-6, with TRBD2 as a possible D gene (5 bases). The germline gives CDR1 MGHRA, CDR2 YSYEKL. V lost 0 bases, J lost 2 bases, and 8 bases lay in between. The CDR3 runs to 16 residues. DNA of the CDR3: TGCGCCAGCAGCCAAGAAGGAGCGGCTGGGGCCAACGTCCTGACTTTC. It yields the protein CASSQEGAAGANVLTF.

The chain carries TRBV28 and TRBJ1-3; D not certain. Germline values: CDR1 MDHEN, CDR2 SYDVKM. V was shortened by 4 bases and J by 0 bases, with 13 bases between the two germline ends. This CDR3 comprises 16 residues. The CDR3 region is CASSSPGYLSGNTIYF. CDR3 DNA sequence: TGTGCCAGCAGTTCCCCCGGTTACCTCTCTGGAAACACCATATATTTT.

This chain links TRBV4-2 with TRBJ2-7, with D possibly being TRBD1 (6 bases). The CDR3 spans 16 residues. With 1 base removed from V and 2 bases from J, the gap between germline ends came to 15 bases. CDR1 LGHNA and CDR2 YNFKEQ come from the germline V gene. The CDR3 here is CASSQGSGQSTYEQYF. CDR3 nucleotides: TGTGCCAGCAGCCAAGGGTCAGGACAGTCGACCTACGAGCAGTACTTC.

This sequence joins TRBV19 and TRBJ2-7; TRBD1 agrees at 7 bases. The CDR3 is made up of 15 amino acids. The ends lost 3 bases at V and 1 base at J; junction bases unmatched: 6. The germline V gene has CDR1 LNHDA and CDR2 SQIVND (reference sequence). The CDR3 region has the DNA TGTGCCAGTAGTATTTCATCCAGGGGGTCCTACGAGCAGTACTTC. Translated, it gives CASSISSRGSYEQYF.

The chain uses TRBV28 and TRBJ2-7; 8 bases line up with TRBD1. The germline V gene encodes CDR1 MDHEN and CDR2 SYDVKM. This CDR3 region has 15 residues. Trimming took 3 bases from V and 3 from J; bases not matched to a gene: 7. The CDR3 DNA sequence: TGTGCCAGCAGTTTTGGTGGACAGGGCGGCTACGAGCAGTACTTC. Residues: CASSFGGQGGYEQYF.

The chain employs TRBV4-1 and TRBJ2-3; 10 bases line up with TRBD2. CDR1 and CDR2 (germline): MGHRA, YSYEKL. The ends lost 4 bases at V and 0 bases at J; junction bases unmatched: 13. This CDR3 has 19 amino acids. The CDR3 spells CASSPGGLAGDASTDTQYF. The CDR3 DNA reads as TGCGCCAGCAGCCCCGGCGGCCTAGCGGGGGATGCTAGCACAGATACGCAGTATTTT.

The chain recombines TRBV7-8 with TRBJ1-1; a weak D match, TRBD1 (5 bases). This CDR3 spans 15 amino acids. V gave up 5 bases and J gave up 2 bases, with 15 bases separating them. Germline CDR1 reads SGHVS; CDR2 reads FQNEAQ. DNA for the CDR3: TGTGCCAGCAGCCCCCGGAGGGGTTTAAACACTGAAGCTTTCTTT. Its protein is CASSPRRGLNTEAFF.

In regard to this clone: The junction departs from the called germline gene at one end, perhaps through a read error. V gene TRBV29-1 combines with J gene TRBJ2-2, with D possibly being TRBD2 (6 bases). The CDR3 is 12 amino acids. Germline assignment: CDR1 SQVTM and CDR2 ANQGSEA. DNA for the CDR3: TGCAACGTTCTCGGGGGATCCGGGGAGCTGTTTTTT. As protein: CNVLGGSGELFF.

The chain links TRBV5-1 to TRBJ1-1; D might be TRBD1 (6 bases). Germline V gene lookup returns CDR1 SGHRS and CDR2 YFSETQ. The CDR3 consists of 15 residues. V lost 2 bases to trimming and J lost 0 bases, with 11 bases between them. The CDR3 DNA reads as TGCGCCAGCAGCTTAATTCAGGGGATGAACACTGAAGCTTTCTTT. As protein: CASSLIQGMNTEAFF.

The J gene is TRBJ2-1, the V gene TRBV5-1; the D gene is possibly TRBD1 (5 bases). The ends were cut back, 2 bases at V and 11 bases at J, with 20 bases in the middle. CDR3 length: 15 amino acids. The germline V gene encodes CDR1 SGHRS and CDR2 YFSETQ. The CDR3: CASSFDTGIGRKQFF. The CDR3 DNA is TGCGCCAGCAGCTTCGATACAGGAATTGGGCGAAAGCAGTTCTTC. Combining the CDR3 with reference TRBV5-1 and TRBJ2-1 gives the whole variable domain KAGVTQTPRYLIKTRGQQVTLSCSPISGHRSVSWYQQTPGQGLQFLFEYFSETQRNKGNFPGRFSGRQFSNSRSEMNVSTLELGDSALYLCASSFDTGIGRKQFFGPGTRLTVL.

The rearrangement uses TRBV7-2 and TRBJ1-3, with TRBD1 matching over 7 bases. This CDR3 region has 15 residues. The V gene end was trimmed by 5 bases and the J gene end by 4 bases; junction bases not matched to a gene: 8. The V gene's germline CDR1 is SGHTA and CDR2 FQGNSA. This CDR3 is CASSDSTGSGNTIYF. The CDR3 nucleotides read TGTGCCAGCAGCGACTCGACAGGGAGCGGAAACACCATATATTTT.

Turning to this clone: One end of the junction does not line up with germline, which may come from a read error. The CDR3 nucleotides read TGTGCTAGCAGCTTAACAGGGGGCTTGACAGATACGCAGTATTTT. Translating gives CASSLTGGLTDTQYF. The J gene is TRBJ2-3, the V gene TRBV7-7; 9 bases line up with TRBD1. Germline V gene sequence: CDR1 SSHAT, CDR2 FNYEAQ (reference sequence). This CDR3 is built from 15 residues.

The chain is built from TRBV29-1 and TRBJ2-1; the match to TRBD2 covers 9 bases. Germline values: CDR1 SQVTM, CDR2 ANQGSEA. Trimming cost V 3 bases and J 4 bases; bases outside gene matches: 7. This CDR3 spans 15 amino acids. CDR3 nucleotide sequence: TGCAGCGTTGACCGGAGCGGGGGGCCTTACAATGAGCAGTTCTTC. Translating gives CSVDRSGGPYNEQFF.